A selection of T cell receptor beta chains follows, all from one sample in a study of tumor and adjacent non-tumor tissue in lung cancer. MiXCR was run by TCRdb on the multiplex PCR reads, yielding one entry per CDR3 protein. Of approximately 90,000 distinct CDR3 sequences in the sample, 76% were seen once. Sequenced sample: distant non-tumor lung tissue. The receptors were gathered from a woman between 50 and 59 years old with non-small cell lung cancer. Both conserved end residues are part of each CDR3. D genes are given only for firm matches. Expanded clones are given a class, and other clones once, few, many or no size at all.

>TRBJ2-1|TRBD2|few|TRBV6-1
TGTGCCAGCAGTGAACAGACGGGGAGGGGCAATGAGCAGTCCTTC
CASSEQTGRGNEQSF
>TRBJ2-1|TRBD2|few|TRBV7-6
TGTGCCAGCAGCGCCACCGGGACTAGCAGTTACAATGAGCAGTTCTTC
CASSATGTSSYNEQFF
>TRBJ2-1|TRBD1|NA|TRBV12-3/TRBV12-4
TGTGCGAGCAGCGGCCGGGGACAGGGCTGGGCGGCCCTCTACAGTGAGCAGTTCTTC
CASSGRGQGWAALYSEQFF
>TRBJ2-3|NA|NA|TRBV11-2
TGTGCTAGCAGCTTAAGGGTCCTAACCAACACAGATACGCAGTATTTT
CASSLRVLTNTDTQYF
>TRBJ2-1|NA|few|TRBV6-4
TGTGCCAGCAGTGACAGGGGAGCCTACAATGAGCAGTTCTTC
CASSDRGAYNEQFF
>TRBJ2-1|NA|NA|TRBV4-1
TGTGCCAGCAGCCAAGTAGGGGGCAGGATAGGGGGGAATGAGCAGTCCTTC
CASSQVGGRIGGNEQSF
>TRBJ2-1|TRBD1|NA|TRBV6-2/TRBV6-3
TGTGCCAGCATCCCCGGGGACAGCTCCTACAATGAACAGTTCTTC
CASIPGDSSYNEQFF
>TRBJ1-4|TRBD1|NA|TRBV29-1
TGCAGCATGGGACAGGGTGAGGAAAAACTGTTTTTT
CSMGQGEEKLFF
>TRBJ2-2|TRBD2|NA|TRBV6-1
TGTACCAGCAGTGACGGACGGGGGGACACCGGGGAGCTGTTTTTT
CTSSDGRGDTGELFF
>TRBJ2-7|NA|NA|TRBV12-3/TRBV12-4
TGTGCCAGCAGTCCCACGTGGGGGGTTACCTCCTACGAGAAGCACTTC
CASSPTWGVTSYEKHF
>TRBJ1-2|NA|NA|TRBV6-5
TGTGCCAGCAGGAGACAGGAAGGCTACACCTTT
CASRRQEGYTF
>TRBJ2-1|NA|few|TRBV15
TGTGCCACCAGCAGGAGAACGAATGAGCAGTTCTTC
CATSRRTNEQFF
>TRBJ1-1|NA|NA|TRBV6-2/TRBV6-3
TGTGCCATCAGATCTACAGGGATGAACACTGAAGCTTTCTTT
CAIRSTGMNTEAFF
>TRBJ1-2|NA|many|TRBV10-3
TGTGCCATCAGTGAGGGGGATGCCCGGTATAGGGGCTACACCTTC
CAISEGDARYRGYTF
>TRBJ2-5|NA|NA|TRBV5-1
TGCGCCAGCAGCTTGGTTGCAGCGGGACAAAAGATCCAGTACTTC
CASSLVAAGQKIQYF
>TRBJ2-7|NA|NA|TRBV7-9
TGTGCCAGCACCGGGACCCTCTCCGGCGATCAGTACTTC
CASTGTLSGDQYF
>TRBJ2-3|NA|NA|TRBV29-1
TGCAACCATAGACAGACAGATACGCAGTATTTT
CNHRQTDTQYF
>TRBJ2-5|NA|NA|TRBV20-1
TGCAATGCGAAGAGGGCGTTAGCAGGAGAGACCCAGTACTTC
CNAKRALAGETQYF
>TRBJ2-1|TRBD1|once|TRBV10-2
TGCGCCGGCAACGGGACAGGGGTGGGCCACAATGAGCAGTTCTTC
CAGNGTGVGHNEQFF
>TRBJ2-1|TRBD1|NA|TRBV11-2
TGTACCAGCAGCTTGGAACCGGGACAGGGATTCTCTGAACAGTTCTTC
CTSSLEPGQGFSEQFF
>TRBJ2-5|NA|NA|TRBV29-1
TGCAGCGTTGAGGATGGGTCACAGCAAGAGAGCCAATACTTC
CSVEDGSQQESQYF
>TRBJ1-1|TRBD1|NA|TRBV20-1
TGCAGTGTTCCTAGGACAGGAGGGATGAACGCTGAAGCTTTCTTT
CSVPRTGGMNAEAFF
>TRBJ2-2|TRBD2|NA|TRBV6-5
TGTGCTAACAGTCGGTTGTTACTAGCGGGAGTCCCCGGGGAGCTGTTTTTT
CANSRLLLAGVPGELFF
>TRBJ2-3|NA|NA|TRBV11-2
TGTGCCAGCAACTTAGATGTAAGGGTTGGGACAGATACGCAGTATTTT
CASNLDVRVGTDTQYF
>TRBJ2-2|NA|NA|TRBV12-3/TRBV12-4
TGTGCCAGCAGCCCGTACGGTCTAAACACCGGGAAGCTGTTTTTT
CASSPYGLNTGKLFF
>TRBJ2-1|NA|NA|TRBV29-1
TGCAGTGTTGAAGGGTTCGGCGGGGTAACCTCCTACAATGAGCGGCTCTTC
CSVEGFGGVTSYNERLF
>TRBJ1-1|NA|NA|TRBV12-3/TRBV12-4
TGTGCCAGCACCCTCTGCACTGATGCTTTCTTT
CASTLCTDAFF
>TRBJ2-7|TRBD2|NA|TRBV5-1
TGCTCCAGCAGTCCGGTTGGACTGGGGGATCGGGACTACGGGCAGTACTTC
CSSSPVGLGDRDYGQYF
>TRBJ2-3|NA|NA|TRBV10-3
TGTGCCATCAGTGAATCGGCGGGACCGGGTATCACAGATACGCAGTATTTT
CAISESAGPGITDTQYF
>TRBJ2-7|NA|NA|TRBV11-2
TGTGCCATGAGCTTAGTTAGGGACATCTACGAGCAGTACTTC
CAMSLVRDIYEQYF
>TRBJ2-2|TRBD1|NA|TRBV12-3/TRBV12-4
TGCGCCAGCAGACGACAGGGTACCGGAGAGCTGTTATTT
CASRRQGTGELLF
>TRBJ1-5|TRBD1|NA|TRBV28
TGTGCCAGCAGTTTATTACAGGGGGACAATCAGCATCAGCATTTT
CASSLLQGDNQHQHF
>TRBJ2-1|NA|NA|TRBV11-2
TGTGCCAGCCGCTTAGTTGGGACCCCGTTTGCCTATATTGAGCAGTTCTTC
CASRLVGTPFAYIEQFF
>TRBJ1-5|TRBD1|NA|TRBV28
TGTGCTAGCAGTTTATTACAGGGGGACAATCTGCCCCAGCATTTT
CASSLLQGDNLPQHF
>TRBJ2-6|NA|NA|TRBV11-1
TGTGCCAGCTCCACAGGGGAGGCCAGCGTCATGACTTTC
CASSTGEASVMTF
>TRBJ1-1|NA|few|TRBV29-1
TGTAGCGTTGGGGGGGAGGGGCGAAACACTGAAGCTTCCTTT
CSVGGEGRNTEASF
>TRBJ2-5|NA|NA|TRBV11-2
TGTGCCAGCGGCTTACTCTTGGGGGAGGAGACCCAGTACTTC
CASGLLLGEETQYF
>TRBJ2-7|TRBD1|NA|TRBV10-1
TGCACCAGCAGTGAGGGGGCGAGCGAGCGGTACTTC
CTSSEGASERYF
>TRBJ2-4|TRBD1|NA|TRBV6-1
TGTGCCAGCAGGACAGGGGGCAAGGAAAACGTTCAGTACTTC
CASRTGGKENVQYF
>TRBJ2-6|NA|NA|TRBV28
TGTGCCAGCAGTCCTAGCACCGGGACTCCAAGTTCTGGGGCCCACGTCCTGACTTTC
CASSPSTGTPSSGAHVLTF
>TRBJ2-7|TRBD2|NA|TRBV6-2/TRBV6-3
TGTGCCAGCAGATACGTAGGACTAGCGGGAGCCGAGCAGTACTTC
CASRYVGLAGAEQYF
>TRBJ2-7|NA|many|TRBV29-1
TGCAGCGTTCGGACGGATACCTACGAGCAGTACTTC
CSVRTDTYEQYF